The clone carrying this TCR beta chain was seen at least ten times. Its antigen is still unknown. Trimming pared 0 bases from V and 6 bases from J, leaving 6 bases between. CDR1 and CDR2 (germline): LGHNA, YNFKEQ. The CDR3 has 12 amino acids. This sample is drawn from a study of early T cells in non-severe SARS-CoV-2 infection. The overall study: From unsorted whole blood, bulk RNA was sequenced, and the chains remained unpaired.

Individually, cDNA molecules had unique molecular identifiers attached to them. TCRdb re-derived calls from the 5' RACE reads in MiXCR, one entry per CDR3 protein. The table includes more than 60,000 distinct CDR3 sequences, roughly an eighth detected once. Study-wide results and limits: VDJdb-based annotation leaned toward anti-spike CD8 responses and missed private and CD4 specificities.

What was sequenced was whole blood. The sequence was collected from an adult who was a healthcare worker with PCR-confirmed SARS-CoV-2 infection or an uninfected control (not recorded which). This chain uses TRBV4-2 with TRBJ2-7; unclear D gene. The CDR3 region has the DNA TGTGCCAGCAGCCAAGATGGATCCGAGCAGTACTTC. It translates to CASSQDGSEQYF.